The 25 T cell receptor beta chains reported below all come from one sample, sequenced in a study of blood T cells in healthy people across ages. Together with a sample-barcoded 5' primer, a J-beta primer mix was included in a second PCR lasting about 7 to 12 cycles. TCRdb re-called the 5' RACE reads with MiXCR, one entry per CDR3 protein. The table shows 920,000 or so distinct CDR3 sequences, with around 43% occurring only once. Input material: blood. The receptors derive from a woman aged 55-69 years in good health.

The V call is TRBV12-3 or TRBV12-4, the J call TRBJ2-3; possible D gene TRBD1, 6 bases. The CDR3 consists of 14 residues. V was cut by 4 bases and J by 4 bases, with 12 bases left in between. Here the CDR3 DNA reads TGTGCCAGCAGTTCCAACAGGGTTGCAGATACGCAGTATTTT. This sequence encodes CASSSNRVADTQYF.

This clonotype is a singleton in its sample. J is TRBJ2-1 and V is TRBV7-9; D not resolved. Germline V gene sequence: CDR1 SEHNR, CDR2 FQNEAQ (reference sequence). The CDR3 spans 14 residues. Trimming left V 5 bases short and J 8 bases short, with 16 bases between. The CDR3 bases are TGTGCCAGCAGCCAGGATAGTGAAGTGGATGAGCAGTTCTTC. Translated: CASSQDSEVDEQFF.

This rearrangement joins TRBV20-1 to TRBJ2-3, with D hard to call. Germline CDR1 reads DFQATT; CDR2 reads SNEGSKA (reference sequence). This CDR3 is built from 15 residues. With 0 bases removed from V and 0 bases from J, the gap between germline ends came to 10 bases. The chain's CDR3 is CSAREGYSSTDTQYF. DNA of the CDR3: TGCAGTGCTAGAGAGGGCTATTCAAGCACAGATACGCAGTATTTT.

This chain links TRBV6-1 with TRBJ1-1; no reliable D call. Germline CDR1 reads MNHNS; CDR2 reads SASEGT. The CDR3 is 13 amino acids. The V end was cut by 8 bases, the J end by 2 bases, with 12 bases between. The CDR3 loop is CASGLKSNTEAFF. For the CDR3, the DNA is TGTGCCAGCGGTCTCAAGTCTAACACTGAAGCTTTCTTT.

This sequence joins TRBV7-9 and TRBJ2-7, with D perhaps TRBD2 (6 bases). V lost 2 bases and J lost 6, with 14 bases in between. This CDR3 spans 14 amino acids. CDR1 and CDR2 (germline): SEHNR, FQNEAQ (reference sequence). Here the CDR3 DNA reads TGTGCCAGCAGCTTAACGGAGGGCCAGGGCGAGCAGTACTTC. This codes for CASSLTEGQGEQYF.

The chain employs TRBV24-1 and TRBJ2-3; 8 bases line up with TRBD2. In germline, CDR1 is KGHDR, CDR2 SFDVKD. The J segment lost 4 bases and the V segment lost 6 bases, leaving 8 bases of the junction unmatched. CDR3 length: 15 residues. CDR3 residues: CATSPSAGAADTQYF. The CDR3 DNA reads TGTGCCACCAGTCCCTCAGCGGGAGCGGCAGATACGCAGTATTTT.

The rearrangement links TRBV2 to TRBJ1-2; TRBD1 might be the D (5 bases). The V end was cut by 0 bases, the J end by 8 bases, with 16 bases between. The CDR3 loop spans 15 amino acids. CDR1 and CDR2 from the germline V gene are SNHLY and FYNNEI. In DNA form, the CDR3 reads TGTGCCAGCAGTGAAGCGCTTCCGGGGCCAAGAGGCTACACCTTC. This sequence encodes CASSEALPGPRGYTF.

Only a few counts were recorded for this clonotype. This chain connects TRBV9 to TRBJ2-5, with D possibly being TRBD2 (6 bases). The CDR3 has 15 amino acids. Germline values: CDR1 SGDLS, CDR2 YYNGEE. Trimming left V 3 bases short and J 5 bases short, with 17 bases between. The DNA for the CDR3 is TGTGCCAGCAGCGCAGGAGTAAGTCGGGGGGAGACCCAGTACTTC. It codes for CASSAGVSRGETQYF. The full variable domain, rest sourced from reference TRBV9 and TRBJ2-5, is DSGVTQTPKHLITATGQRVTLRCSPRSGDLSVYWYQQSLDQGLQFLIQYYNGEERAKGNILERFSAQQFPDLHSELNLSSLELGDSALYFCASSAGVSRGETQYFGPGTRLLVL.

This chain links TRBV29-1 with TRBJ2-2; D is tentatively TRBD1 or TRBD2 (5 bases each). V was cut by 4 bases and J by 5 bases, with 14 bases left in between. Germline CDR1 is SQVTM and CDR2 is ANQGSEA. This CDR3 contains 14 residues. The CDR3 bases are TGCAGCGTTGCTTCGGGGCAGGAGACCGGGGAGCTGTTTTTT. It specifies CSVASGQETGELFF.

The chain links TRBV5-1 to TRBJ2-2, with D unclear. Trimming shortened V by 2 bases and J by 3 bases, and 5 bases separated the two germline ends. The CDR3 contains 13 residues. CDR1 and CDR2 from the germline V gene are SGHRS and YFSETQ. CDR3 nucleotides: TGCGCCAGCAGCTTTACCTACACCGGGGAGCTGTTTTTT. This encodes CASSFTYTGELFF.

The chain employs TRBV7-2 and TRBJ2-2; 7 bases map to TRBD2. Germline loops: CDR1 SGHTA, CDR2 FQGNSA. The CDR3 spans 15 residues. The V gene end was trimmed by 5 bases and the J gene end by 2 bases; junction bases not matched to a gene: 5. The CDR3 DNA reads TGTGCCAGCAGCACTGGGGGGGTAAACACCGGGGAGCTGTTTTTT. Translating it yields CASSTGGVNTGELFF.

The chain carries TRBV6-5 and TRBJ1-6; the D gene is possibly TRBD1 (6 bases). V gave up 6 bases and J gave up 5 bases, with 11 bases separating them. The germline V gene encodes CDR1 MNHEY and CDR2 SVGAGI. The CDR3 length is 14 residues. In nucleotides, the CDR3 is TGTGCCAGCAGGCCCGACAGGCATAATTCACCCCTCCACTTT. As protein: CASRPDRHNSPLHF.

This clonotype was observed many times. An end of the junction does not agree with germline; a read error may underlie this. The rearrangement uses TRBV3-1 and TRBJ2-3; D is uncertain. The germline V gene has CDR1 LGHDT and CDR2 YNNKEL (reference sequence). The CDR3 covers 13 residues. The CDR3 DNA reads as TGCGCCAGCAGCCAAGGTTTCACAGATACGCAGTATTTT. The encoded protein is CASSQGFTDTQYF.

In its sample, this clonotype was seen a few times. The chain employs TRBV2 and TRBJ2-7, with TRBD2 as a possible D gene (7 bases). The germline CDR1 and CDR2 sequences are SNHLY and FYNNEI. V dropped 5 bases and J dropped 0 bases, with 14 bases sitting between them. The CDR3 totals 15 residues. In DNA, the CDR3 is TGTGCCAGCAGTAAGGCGGGGGCCCTCTCCTACGAGCAGTACTTC. It specifies CASSKAGALSYEQYF.

The chain is built from TRBV5-6 and TRBJ2-1; D remains ambiguous. V lost 9 bases to trimming and J lost 6 bases, with 10 bases between them. This CDR3 spans 11 amino acids. Looked up from germline, CDR1 is SGHDT and CDR2 is YYEEEE. CDR3 region: CANGPFNEQFF. The CDR3 region has the DNA TGTGCCAACGGCCCGTTCAATGAGCAGTTCTTC.

The gene calls are TRBV4-2 and TRBJ2-1; D might be TRBD1 or TRBD2, each matching 6 bases. Germline V lookup: CDR1 LGHNA, CDR2 YNFKEQ. This CDR3 is built from 13 residues. V was trimmed by 4 bases and J by 9 bases, leaving 13 bases between them. CDR3 nucleotides: TGTGCCAGCAGCCCTCCCGGGGGCTGTGAGCAGTTCTTC. Translated: CASSPPGGCEQFF.

The chain employs TRBV2 and TRBJ2-3; TRBD2 matches 14 bases. The CDR3 sequence is 15 residues long. V trimming: 8 bases; J trimming: 4 bases; junction bases outside the gene matches: 5. Looked up from germline, CDR1 is SNHLY and CDR2 is FYNNEI. CDR3 protein: CASGGLAGAPDTQYF. In nucleotides, the CDR3 is TGTGCCAGCGGGGGACTAGCGGGGGCCCCAGATACGCAGTATTTT.

The chain recombines TRBV6-5 with TRBJ1-2, with D possibly TRBD1 on 6 matching bases. Trimming took 6 bases from V and 6 from J, leaving 23 bases between them. The CDR3 spans 16 residues. CDR1 is MNHEY and CDR2 is SVGAGI in the germline V gene. CDR3 region: CASSQIRLGASHGYTF. The CDR3 DNA follows: TGTGCCAGCAGCCAAATTCGATTGGGGGCGTCTCATGGCTACACCTTC.

The rearrangement joins TRBV5-1 to TRBJ2-5; 8 bases map to TRBD2. The V gene's germline CDR1 is SGHRS and CDR2 YFSETQ. This CDR3 contains 18 residues. V was clipped by 2 bases and J by 1 base; unmatched bases: 13. The CDR3 loop reads CASSFGPLREGSQETQYF. As DNA, the CDR3 is TGCGCCAGCAGCTTTGGCCCACTCCGGGAGGGGAGCCAAGAGACCCAGTACTTC.

This chain links TRBV25-1 with TRBJ2-7; 9 bases line up with TRBD1. Germline CDR1 reads MGHDK; CDR2 reads SYGVNS. This CDR3 is built from 14 residues. J was trimmed by 2 bases and V by 10 bases; bases with no gene match: 9. The CDR3 nucleotides read TGTGCCAATTTTAGGGGACAGGGCCCCTACGAGCAGTACTTC. Amino acids: CANFRGQGPYEQYF.

This rearrangement joins TRBV29-1 to TRBJ2-7; D gene unclear. V gave up 1 base and J gave up 0 bases, with 10 bases separating them. CDR3 length: 14 residues. Germline assignment: CDR1 SQVTM and CDR2 ANQGSEA. The CDR3 coding sequence is TGCAGCGTTGAAGGAGGTCACAGCTCCTACGAGCAGTACTTC. The encoded protein is CSVEGGHSSYEQYF.

The chain recombines TRBV5-1 with TRBJ2-7, with D possibly called TRBD1 or TRBD2 (7 bases each). Germline V gene lookup returns CDR1 SGHRS and CDR2 YFSETQ. The CDR3 totals 16 residues. V was pared by 3 bases and J by 2 bases, with 18 bases between. In DNA, the CDR3 is TGCGCCAGCAGCTCGCAGGGCCAGGGGGGGACCTACGAGCAGTACTTC. This encodes CASSSQGQGGTYEQYF.

This clonotype was seen a handful of times. V usage is TRBV7-9 and J usage is TRBJ2-7; 11 bases map to TRBD1. CDR1 and CDR2 (germline): SEHNR, FQNEAQ (reference sequence). The CDR3 contains 16 residues. Trimming removed 1 base from V and 6 bases from J; junction bases left unmatched: 8. As DNA, the CDR3 is TGTGCCAGCAGCTTAGGATCCGGGACAGGGGGAGGCGAGCAGTACTTC. Protein product: CASSLGSGTGGGEQYF. Full variable domain (missing parts from reference TRBV7-9 and TRBJ2-7): DTGVSQNPRHKITKRGQNVTFRCDPISEHNRLYWYRQTLGQGPEFLTYFQNEAQLEKSRLLSDRFSAERPKGSFSTLEIQRTEQGDSAMYLCASSLGSGTGGGEQYFGPGTRLTVT.

J is TRBJ2-1 and V is TRBV29-1; D perhaps matches TRBD1 (5 bases). The CDR3 has 14 residues. In germline, CDR1 is SQVTM, CDR2 ANQGSEA. Trimming stripped 4 bases from V and 0 bases from J, with 10 bases between. The CDR3 reads CSVGTGSSYNEQFF. The CDR3 region has the DNA TGCAGCGTTGGTACAGGTAGCTCCTACAATGAGCAGTTCTTC.

A word on this clonotype: This CDR3 fails to terminate in the conserved phenylalanine or tryptophan, so it likely reflects a read error. J is TRBJ2-1 and V is TRBV11-2; 7 bases agree with TRBD2. CDR1 and CDR2 (germline): SGHAT, FQNNGV. The CDR3 contains 14 residues. Losses at the gene ends were 5 bases for V and 5 bases for J; bases not matched to a gene: 6. CDR3 in amino acids: CASSAQTSHNEQFL. The CDR3 DNA is TGTGCCAGCAGCGCCCAGACTAGCCACAATGAGCAGTTCTTA.